These 26 T cell receptor beta chains share one sample of origin, sequenced in a study of cytomegalovirus exposure and HLA in healthy donors. 60 Vbeta and 13 Jbeta primers were used in PCR. TCRdb's table, derived via immunoSEQ multiplex PCR, lists solely in-frame clones and lacks some. This table holds about 160,000 clones, around four fifths found once. Sequencing was done on a sample of PBMCs. These receptors all stem from a man aged 45-65 years in good health and CMV-seropositive.

This rearrangement joins TRBV7-2 to TRBJ2-7; 7 positions match TRBD2. The CDR3 is made up of 13 amino acids. Losses at the gene ends were 6 bases for V and 1 base for J; bases not matched to a gene: 3. CDR1 is SGHTA and CDR2 is FQGNSA in the germline V gene. CDR3 in DNA: TGTGCCAGCAGGCGGGAGTTGTCCTACGAGCAGTACTTC. Its protein is CASRRELSYEQYF. Based on the CDR3 plus reference TRBV7-2 and TRBJ2-7, the full variable domain is GAGVSQSPSNKVTEKGKDVELRCDPISGHTALYWYRQSLGQGLEFLIYFQGNSAPDKSGLPSDRFSAERTGGSVSTLTIQRTQQEDSAVYLCASRRELSYEQYFGPGTRLTVT.

V usage is TRBV5-8 and J usage is TRBJ1-4; 7 bases align to TRBD1. With V trimmed by 4 bases and J by 3 bases, 9 bases remained unmatched. Germline CDR1 SGHTS, CDR2 YDEGEE. This CDR3 region has 16 residues. The CDR3 here is CASSAQQGSANEKLFF. The DNA for the CDR3 is TGTGCCAGCAGCGCCCAACAGGGGTCGGCTAATGAAAAACTGTTTTTT.

The chain links TRBV28 to TRBJ1-4; TRBD1 might be the D (6 bases). This CDR3 spans 13 amino acids. Germline assignment: CDR1 MDHEN and CDR2 SYDVKM. V shed 2 bases and J shed 8 bases, with 9 bases lying between them. Here the CDR3 DNA reads TGTGCCAGCAGTTTAGGGGGCTACGAAAAACTGTTTTTT. This encodes CASSLGGYEKLFF.

The chain combines TRBV4-1 with TRBJ2-7; D is perhaps TRBD2 (5 bases). Trimming removed 3 bases from V and 2 bases from J, with 11 bases in between. The V gene's germline CDR1 is MGHRA and CDR2 YSYEKL. The CDR3 is 14 residues long. This CDR3 is CASSHNGVTYEQYF. CDR3 bases: TGCGCCAGCAGCCATAACGGGGTCACCTACGAGCAGTACTTC.

J is TRBJ2-3 and V is TRBV9; D is possibly TRBD1 (7 bases). Germline V gene lookup returns CDR1 SGDLS and CDR2 YYNGEE. Trimming shortened V by 7 bases and J by 5 bases, and 11 bases separated the two germline ends. This CDR3 is 12 amino acids long. The CDR3 coding sequence is TGTGCCAGCGGTCAGGGGGGAGATACGCAGTATTTT. Amino acid sequence: CASGQGGDTQYF.

The CDR3 spells CASSLRTGLTEAFF. CDR3 coding DNA: TGCGCCAGCAGCCTGAGGACAGGGCTAACTGAAGCTTTCTTT. The chain is built from TRBV4-1 and TRBJ1-1; 8 bases fit TRBD1. Germline V gene sequence: CDR1 MGHRA, CDR2 YSYEKL. The CDR3 extends over 14 amino acids. Germline trimming cut 4 bases from V and 5 bases from J; bases unmatched to any gene: 6.

The chain uses TRBV7-9 and TRBJ2-7, with 11 bases identical to TRBD2. V lost 5 bases and J lost 3; bases outside the gene matches: 3. Germline lookup yields CDR1 SEHNR and CDR2 FQNEAQ (reference sequence). The CDR3 runs 14 residues. CDR3: CASSPGLAGYEQYF. Written as DNA, the CDR3 is TGTGCCAGCAGCCCCGGACTAGCGGGCTACGAGCAGTACTTC.

The chain joins TRBV2 to TRBJ1-4; a possible D gene is TRBD1 (5 bases). CDR3 size: 17 residues. V was shortened by 0 bases and J by 10 bases, with 21 bases between the two germline ends. CDR1 is SNHLY, CDR2 FYNNEI, per germline. DNA of the CDR3: TGTGCCAGCAGTGAAGCGCTTCCGCAGGGATCGTTGGGAAAACTGTTTTTT. Its protein is CASSEALPQGSLGKLFF.

V is TRBV7-9 and J is TRBJ2-1; 9 positions agree with TRBD2. J was trimmed by 9 bases and V by 5 bases; bases with no gene match: 5. CDR1 is SEHNR and CDR2 is FQNEAQ in the germline V gene (reference sequence). The CDR3 is 13 residues long. In DNA form, the CDR3 reads TGTGCCAGCAGCGGGGAGACTAGCGGTGAGCAGTTCTTC. Its protein product is CASSGETSGEQFF.

The chain carries TRBV19 and TRBJ2-5; D perhaps matches TRBD2 (6 bases). Trimming took 4 bases from V and 5 from J, leaving 14 bases between them. CDR3 length equals 14 residues. Germline lookup yields CDR1 LNHDA and CDR2 SQIVND (reference sequence). The CDR3 loop reads CASSRLQAGETQYF. CDR3 nucleotides: TGTGCCAGTAGTAGGTTACAGGCGGGGGAGACCCAGTACTTC.

The chain recombines TRBV6-1 with TRBJ2-5; no reliable D call. The end of the DNA fits TRBJ2-7 better, so the J call may be wrong. This CDR3 region has 13 residues. Germline V CDR1 and CDR2: MNHNS, SASEGT. The CDR3, as DNA: TGTGCCAGCAGCCCAGGCCCGCCCTACGAGCAGTACTTC. It codes for CASSPGPPYEQYF.

This chain joins TRBV4-3 and TRBJ2-1; 11 bases are a match to TRBD2. V lost 2 bases to trimming and J lost 4 bases; unmatched junction nucleotides: 4. The CDR3 sequence is 16 residues long. CDR1 LGHNA and CDR2 YSLEER come from the germline V gene. The CDR3 nucleotides read TGCGCCAGCAGCCAATTGTCTAGCGGGAGGTACAATGAGCAGTTCTTC. Amino acid sequence: CASSQLSSGRYNEQFF.

This clone has just a few counts. The rearrangement uses TRBV28 and TRBJ2-1; TRBD1 might be the D (5 bases). The germline V and J ends were trimmed by 3 bases and 9 bases, with 12 bases remaining between them. The germline V gene encodes CDR1 MDHEN and CDR2 SYDVKM. The CDR3 is 13 amino acids. DNA of the CDR3: TGTGCCAGCAGTTTGTCCGACAGAGGTGAGCAGTTCTTC. Protein product: CASSLSDRGEQFF.

The rearrangement uses TRBV2 and TRBJ2-7, with TRBD1 as a possible D gene (5 bases). CDR3 length: 14 residues. Germline V lookup: CDR1 SNHLY, CDR2 FYNNEI. V gave up 6 bases and J gave up 7 bases, with 19 bases separating them. CDR3 bases: TGTGCCAGCAGGACTGGGGCCCGCTTTACGGAGCAGTACTTC. As protein: CASRTGARFTEQYF.

The J gene is TRBJ1-2, the V gene TRBV28; 8 bases fit TRBD1. V lost 7 bases to trimming and J lost 1 base; unmatched junction nucleotides: 11. CDR1 is MDHEN and CDR2 is SYDVKM in the germline V gene. This CDR3 region has 16 residues. The CDR3 sequence is CASIGQGEGNNYGYTF. The CDR3 coding sequence is TGTGCCAGCATTGGACAGGGAGAGGGTAATAACTATGGCTACACCTTC.

The chain recombines TRBV30 with TRBJ2-1; 7 bases match TRBD1. The CDR3 sequence is 16 residues long. CDR1 and CDR2 from the germline V gene are GTSNPN and SVGIG (reference sequence). Trimming cost V 1 base and J 6 bases; bases outside gene matches: 12. As DNA, the CDR3 is TGTGCCTGGAGTGACTACCTGAGCAGGGGGTTCAATGAGCAGTTCTTC. Amino acids: CAWSDYLSRGFNEQFF. Supplemented by reference TRBV30 and TRBJ2-1, the full variable domain reads SQTIHQWPATLVQPVGSPLSLECTVEGTSNPNLYWYRQAAGRGLQLLFYSVGIGQISSEVPQNLSASRPQDRQFILSSKKLLLSDSGFYLCAWSDYLSRGFNEQFFGPGTRLTVL.

The chain has TRBV19 and TRBJ1-3; 8 nucleotides align to TRBD1. This CDR3 region has 15 residues. CDR1 and CDR2 from the germline V gene are LNHDA and SQIVND (reference sequence). V lost 6 bases, J lost 4 bases, and 8 bases stayed unmatched. CDR3 nucleotide sequence: TGTGCCAGTAGGCCGAGACAGGGGCCGGGAAACACCATATATTTT. Amino acid sequence: CASRPRQGPGNTIYF.

Remarks on this clone: The sample carries other DNA sequences with the same CDR3. The chain employs TRBV12-5 and TRBJ2-5; 10 bases map to TRBD1. The CDR3 is 13 amino acids. The ends lost 6 bases at V and 4 bases at J; junction bases unmatched: 2. CDR1 LGHNT and CDR2 FRNRAP come from the germline V gene. The CDR3 sequence is CASGRDRGETQYF. CDR3 sequence (DNA): TGTGCTAGTGGAAGGGACAGGGGAGAGACCCAGTACTTC.

The chain recombines TRBV4-1 with TRBJ1-5; D ambiguous. CDR3 length: 14 residues. V was cut by 0 bases and J by 7 bases, with 10 bases left in between. Germline V lookup: CDR1 MGHRA, CDR2 YSYEKL. The CDR3 sequence is CASSQETEEQPQHF. The CDR3 coding sequence is TGCGCCAGCAGCCAAGAGACGGAGGAGCAGCCCCAGCATTTT.

This clone has only a few counts. The chain recombines TRBV10-3 with TRBJ2-5, with a weak D call TRBD2 (6 bases). The germline V and J ends were trimmed by 3 bases and 4 bases, with 18 bases remaining between them. CDR1 and CDR2 from the germline V gene are ENHRY and SYGVKD. The CDR3 is 16 amino acids. Here the CDR3 DNA reads TGTGCCATCAGTGAACCTTTGGGTGCGGGGCGAGAGACCCAGTACTTC. Translating gives CAISEPLGAGRETQYF.

This sequence joins TRBV30 and TRBJ2-7; no firm D call. The V and J ends lost 7 bases and 2 bases respectively, with 9 bases between them. This CDR3 is built from 11 residues. Germline V gene data show CDR1 as GTSNPN and CDR2 as SVGIG (reference sequence). The CDR3 nucleotides read TGTGCCTCCCGTATAGCCTACGAGCAGTACTTC. Protein product: CASRIAYEQYF.

The V gene is TRBV7-3, the J gene TRBJ2-1; TRBD2 agrees at 7 bases. From germline, CDR1 is SGHTA and CDR2 FQGTGA. The ends lost 1 base at V and 7 bases at J; junction bases unmatched: 1. The CDR3 loop spans 13 amino acids. The CDR3 protein is CASSLMGGNEQFF. As DNA, the CDR3 is TGTGCCAGCAGCTTAATGGGGGGGAATGAGCAGTTCTTC.

The V and J genes are TRBV6-5 and TRBJ1-1; D unclear. Germline V gene data show CDR1 as MNHEY and CDR2 as SVGAGI. The CDR3 is made up of 14 amino acids. V lost 2 bases and J lost 10, with 17 bases in between. CDR3 residues: CASSYNEDLEGAFF. CDR3 nucleotides: TGTGCCAGCAGTTACAATGAGGATCTTGAGGGAGCTTTCTTT.

The chain joins TRBV9 to TRBJ2-6; possible D gene TRBD2, 6 bases. Germline values: CDR1 SGDLS, CDR2 YYNGEE. There are 19 residues in the CDR3. Deletions cut 0 bases from V and 0 bases from J, with 16 bases between. This CDR3 reads CASSVDPRGGVSGANVLTF. As DNA, the CDR3 is TGTGCCAGCAGCGTAGATCCCCGGGGCGGGGTCTCTGGGGCCAACGTCCTGACTTTC.

The chain has TRBV10-2 and TRBJ2-3; 9 bases are shared with TRBD1. The CDR3 length is 16 residues. Unmatched junction bases numbered 11, after V lost 4 bases and J lost 6 bases. Per the germline V gene, CDR1 is WSHSY and CDR2 is SAAADI. CDR3 sequence (DNA): TGCGCCAGCAGTGTGGGACAGGGTGGGGGGGTTGATACGCAGTATTTT. As protein: CASSVGQGGGVDTQYF.

This chain uses TRBV6-1 with TRBJ2-1, with 8 bases fitting TRBD2. V was clipped by 3 bases and J by 5 bases; unmatched bases: 3. The length of the CDR3 is 14 residues. CDR1 is MNHNS, CDR2 SASEGT, per germline. Here the CDR3 reads CASSELTSDNEQFF. As DNA, the CDR3 is TGTGCCAGCAGTGAGTTGACTAGCGACAATGAGCAGTTCTTC.